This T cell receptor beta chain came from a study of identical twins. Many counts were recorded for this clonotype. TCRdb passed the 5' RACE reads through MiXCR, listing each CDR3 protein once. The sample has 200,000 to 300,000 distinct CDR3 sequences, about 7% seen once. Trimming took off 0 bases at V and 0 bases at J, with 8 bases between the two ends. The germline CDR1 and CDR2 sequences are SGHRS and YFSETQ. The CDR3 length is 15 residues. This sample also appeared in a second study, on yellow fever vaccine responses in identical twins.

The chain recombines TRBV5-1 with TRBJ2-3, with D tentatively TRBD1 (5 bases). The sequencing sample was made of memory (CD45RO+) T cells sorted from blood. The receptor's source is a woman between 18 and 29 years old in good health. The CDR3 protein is CASSLEPGSTDTQYF. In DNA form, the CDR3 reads TGCGCCAGCAGCTTGGAACCAGGGAGCACAGATACGCAGTATTTT.